Reported below is one T cell receptor (beta chain). The CDR3 spans 14 residues. Germline V gene sequence: CDR1 DFQATT, CDR2 SNEGSKA (reference sequence). V lost 3 bases and J lost 4; bases outside the gene matches: 5. The sample is drawn from a study of type 1 and type 2 diabetes patients. Genomic DNA was the PCR template. Multiplex PCR with 30 forward and 13 reverse primers amplified the TCR beta CDR3. TCRdb re-analysed the multiplex PCR reads in MiXCR, keeping a single row per CDR3 protein. The top ten hold roughly an eighth of the sample, which has fewer than 350,000 distinct CDR3 sequences, around 50% seen once.

Sequenced material: peripheral blood mononuclear cells (PBMCs). The sequence was obtained from a man aged 18 to 35 with type 2 diabetes. The chain has TRBV20-1 and TRBJ1-3, with 8 nucleotides matching TRBD1. The CDR3 spells CSARQQGEGNTIYF. The CDR3 bases are TGCAGTGCTAGGCAACAGGGGGAAGGAAACACCATATATTTT.